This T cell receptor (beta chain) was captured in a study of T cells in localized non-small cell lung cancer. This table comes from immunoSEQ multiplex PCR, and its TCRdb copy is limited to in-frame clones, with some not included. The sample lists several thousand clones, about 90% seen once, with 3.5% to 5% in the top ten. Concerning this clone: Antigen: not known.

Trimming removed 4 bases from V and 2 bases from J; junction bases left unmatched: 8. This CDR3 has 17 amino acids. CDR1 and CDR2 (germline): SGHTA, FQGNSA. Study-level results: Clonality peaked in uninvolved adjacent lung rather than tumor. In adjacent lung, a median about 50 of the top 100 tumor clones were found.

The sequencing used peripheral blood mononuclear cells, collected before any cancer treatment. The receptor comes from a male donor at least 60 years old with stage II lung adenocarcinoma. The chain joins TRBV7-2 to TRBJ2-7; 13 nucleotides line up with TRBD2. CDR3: CASSSRTSGGATYEQYF. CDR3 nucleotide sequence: TGTGCCAGCAGCTCTCGCACTAGCGGGGGGGCGACCTACGAGCAGTACTTC.